The source of this TCR beta chain is a study of blood T cell repertoires in COVID-19 (TCRdb year 2020). Describing the broader study: Samples covering the acute and convalescent phases of COVID-19 were provided by collaborators in the United States, Italy and Spain. HLA class I and class II types, where available, came from metadata supplied by the sample provider rather than from assay-based typing. The repertoires were released in a freely available public database intended as a resource for research on the immune response to SARS-CoV-2. Samples came from the ongoing ImmuneRACE study (first 160 participants) plus 1,254 subjects from 6 global collaborators. Deeply sampled blood TCRbeta repertoires from subjects exposed to, actively infected with, or recovered from COVID-19 were included in the dataset. The material from the prospective study consisted of cDNA or gDNA derived from T cells, B-cell-depleted T cells, or PBMCs. Nearly every sample came with metadata listing a de-identified subject ID, COVID-19 status, age in years and sex.

TCRbeta CDR3 regions were amplified from genomic DNA using the immunoSEQ Assay, a bias-controlled multiplex PCR. The study's own analysis went as follows. The number of nucleated cells in each sample was estimated by amplification of reference gene primers within the assay. To quantify the absolute abundance of each unique TCRbeta CDR3 rearrangement, sequence reads were collapsed and filtered. Productive Simpson clonality was computed per sample as the square root of Simpson's diversity index over productive rearrangements. What TCRdb holds here is the immuneACCESS table cut down to in-frame rearrangements. Part of the clones is not present; checked against another copy, under half of the missing clones reflect an unresolved V gene, and the others are unexplained. D and trimming were read from the DNA, whereas the V and J calls and clone size are those reported in that table. This sample gives 75,000 to 95,000 clones in total; 72% of them show up just once. Clones ranked in the top ten supply just under 25% of the sample.

Unmatched junction bases come to 10, with V trimmed by 3 bases and J by 4 bases. The CDR3 sequence holds 17 residues, the cysteine and phenylalanine included. The only DNA kept is the CDR3, 51 bases in frame from the first base. The germline V gene (reference sequence) provides CDR1 LNHNV and CDR2 YYDKDF. Worth noting for this clone: The specificity of this receptor is unknown. Qualities for individual bases were not recorded, and no much larger clone is one base off.

Broad study findings and their caveats: The amount of clinical and demographic metadata varied by source and participant and was provided uncurated.

Collaborating institutions collected whole blood in K2EDTA tubes following their own protocols. For TCRbeta analysis, collaborator samples were shipped as frozen whole blood, as isolated PBMCs, or as DNA extracted from either sample type. The origin of this receptor is a woman aged 60-70 years in a cohort sampled during active or convalescent COVID-19. Sequenced sample: peripheral blood. Recombination connected TRBV15 to TRBJ2-1, with 9 central nucleotides matching TRBD2. The sequenced DNA is TGTGCCACCAGCAGGGGAGGAGCGGGGGGCTTATACAATGAGCAGTTCTTC. It specifies CATSRGGAGGLYNEQFF.